These T cell receptor beta chains were read from a single sample in a study of CD8 T cells in Susac syndrome. Each CDR3 protein is one row after TCRdb ran MiXCR on the immunoSEQ multiplex PCR reads. The sample lists around 280,000 distinct CDR3 sequences, approximately 90% occurring once. The sequenced sample consisted of CD4+ T cells from PBMCs. The source is a human donor with multiple sclerosis. The CDR3 runs from the conserved cysteine through the conserved F or W. Each record gives: CDR3 length, J gene, clone size, V gene, CDR3 protein. A row's size may be missing; if present it is once, few, many or a size class.

cdr3_length: 13; j_call: TRBJ2-7; clone_size: .; v_call: TRBV9; cdr3_aa: CASSVDQGTKQYF
cdr3_length: 15; j_call: TRBJ2-3; clone_size: .; v_call: TRBV6-5; cdr3_aa: CASSYARSATDTQYF
cdr3_length: 12; j_call: TRBJ2-7; clone_size: .; v_call: TRBV20-1; cdr3_aa: CSALRLPYEQYF
cdr3_length: 15; j_call: TRBJ1-1; clone_size: .; v_call: TRBV7-2; cdr3_aa: CASSLLGDPNTEAFF
cdr3_length: 15; j_call: TRBJ1-1; clone_size: once; v_call: TRBV5-4; cdr3_aa: CASSSTRQGNTEAFF
cdr3_length: 12; j_call: TRBJ2-3; clone_size: .; v_call: TRBV30; cdr3_aa: CAWIFSRDTQYF
cdr3_length: 14; j_call: TRBJ1-3; clone_size: .; v_call: TRBV12-3/TRBV12-4; cdr3_aa: CASSFAEDLVAASF
cdr3_length: 16; j_call: TRBJ2-4; clone_size: .; v_call: TRBV2; cdr3_aa: CASSGLQGSAKNIQYF
cdr3_length: 16; j_call: TRBJ2-7; clone_size: .; v_call: TRBV29-1; cdr3_aa: CSVETDSPEALREQYF
cdr3_length: 14; j_call: TRBJ1-5; clone_size: few; v_call: TRBV18; cdr3_aa: CASSPGQGHQPQHF
cdr3_length: 13; j_call: TRBJ2-1; clone_size: .; v_call: TRBV29-1; cdr3_aa: CSVGLGVGGEQFF
cdr3_length: 14; j_call: TRBJ2-2; clone_size: .; v_call: TRBV20-1; cdr3_aa: CSARSAGGPGELFF
cdr3_length: 11; j_call: TRBJ1-1; clone_size: few; v_call: TRBV6-6; cdr3_aa: CASSMNTEAFF
cdr3_length: 13; j_call: TRBJ2-7; clone_size: .; v_call: TRBV5-4; cdr3_aa: CASSSPPSYEQYF
cdr3_length: 13; j_call: TRBJ2-1; clone_size: once; v_call: TRBV9; cdr3_aa: CASSVDRGNEQFF